Below, 2 T cell receptor beta chains from the same sample are listed, as sequenced in a study of blood T cells in healthy people across ages. A second PCR, run for roughly 6 to 11 cycles, used a sample-barcoded 5' primer plus a J-beta primer mix. TCRdb reprocessed the 5' RACE reads via MiXCR and lists one record per CDR3 protein. Among about 1,600,000 distinct CDR3 sequences listed, roughly 40% were seen once. Sequencing used blood. The receptor source for this set is a woman under 30 in good health.

This clonotype was recorded a few times. The V call is TRBV10-2, the J call TRBJ2-5; the D gene is possibly TRBD2 (6 bases). With 1 base removed from V and 5 bases from J, the gap between germline ends came to 14 bases. Germline assignment: CDR1 WSHSY and CDR2 SAAADI. CDR3 length: 15 residues. The CDR3, as DNA: TGCGCCAGCAGTGAGTTTATCGGGGGATCGGAGACCCAGTACTTC. It is translated as CASSEFIGGSETQYF.

V is TRBV20-1 and J is TRBJ2-7; TRBD2 aligns across 10 bases. The junction had 6 bases not matched to a gene; V was cut back by 3 bases and J by 4 bases. The CDR3 is 14 residues long. Looked up from germline, CDR1 is DFQATT and CDR2 is SNEGSKA (reference sequence). The CDR3 DNA follows: TGCAGTGCTAGTAAAGGGACTAGCGATTACGAGCAGTACTTC. Amino acid sequence: CSASKGTSDYEQYF.